Shown below are 30 T cell receptor delta chains from a single sample sequenced in a study of gamma-delta T cells after stem cell transplantation. TCRdb ran CATT on the RT-PCR reads. The data contain some 2,900 delta-chain clones, around 2% of them singletons. Sequenced sample: gamma-delta T cells. The receptors come from a human donor. It is not recorded whose cells these are; they may come from a transplant donor.

This clone was recorded a few times. The J gene is TRDJ1, the V gene TRDV2, with D tentatively TRDD3 (6 bases). Per the germline V gene, CDR1 is GEAIGNYY and CDR2 is EKD. The V end lost 1 base, the J end lost 5 bases, and 16 bases lay between the germline ends. The length of the CDR3 is 15 residues. The CDR3 loop is CACDTLGTPKDKLIF. For the CDR3, the DNA is TGTGCCTGTGACACGCTGGGGACCCCGAAGGATAAACTCATCTTT.

There are a few counts of this clone. This likely stems from a read error, as it lies one base from a far larger clone. The identical CDR3 is also encoded by other nucleotide sequences in the sample. CDR3 protein: CACDTVTEGYTDKLIF. CDR3 DNA sequence: TGTGCCTGTGACACCGTTACGGAAGGGTACACCGATAAACTCATCTTC. This rearrangement joins TRDV2 to TRDJ1; D gene ambiguous. The CDR3 spans 16 residues. From germline, CDR1 is GEAIGNYY and CDR2 EKD.

Notes on this clone: The protein TCRdb lists belongs to a much larger clone and differs from this DNA's translation at residue 10, which points to a read error; the protein shown is made from the DNA. J is TRDJ1 and V is TRDV2; D unresolved. The CDR3 sequence is 18 residues long. Trimming left V 0 bases short and J 3 bases short, with 22 bases between. The V gene's germline CDR1 is GEAIGNYY and CDR2 EKD. As DNA, the CDR3 is TGTGCCTGTGACACCGTAGCCCCAGCAATCCCAGGGGCCGATAAACTCATCTTT. It codes for CACDTVAPAIPGADKLIF.

This clone ranks as medium-sized. The chain uses TRDV1 and TRDJ1, with TRDD3 identical over 9 bases. This CDR3 contains 24 residues. Germline assignment: CDR1 TSWWSYY and CDR2 QGS. Unmatched junction bases numbered 30, after V lost 4 bases and J lost 0 bases. DNA of the CDR3: TGTGCTCTTGGGGTCCTGAGGGTTTCCTCCGTCAAGGGTACTGGGGGAGTGTACACCGATAAACTCATCTTT. It is translated as CALGVLRVSSVKGTGGVYTDKLIF.

This clone is categorized as large. This same CDR3 is encoded by further DNA sequences in the sample. The V gene is TRDV2, the J gene TRDJ1, with 8 bases aligning to TRDD3. This CDR3 has 17 residues. Germline trimming cut 0 bases from V and 0 bases from J; bases unmatched to any gene: 8. Germline lookup yields CDR1 GEAIGNYY and CDR2 EKD. The CDR3 region is CACDTVQGGGYTDKLIF. The CDR3 DNA reads TGTGCCTGTGACACCGTTCAGGGTGGGGGATACACCGATAAACTCATCTTT.

Only a few counts were recorded for this clone. A far larger clone is just one base off, so this is likely a read error. Different DNA sequences within this sample yield the same CDR3. The rearrangement joins TRDV2 to TRDJ1, with 8 bases fitting TRDD3. The V gene end was trimmed by 0 bases and the J gene end by 2 bases; junction bases not matched to a gene: 13. Germline CDR1 reads GEAIGNYY; CDR2 reads EKD. This CDR3 comprises 18 residues. Written as DNA, the CDR3 is TGTGCCTGTGACACCTTAAACCTGGGGGACACGCAAACCGATAAACTCATCTTT. This sequence encodes CACDTLNLGDTQTDKLIF.

Note on this clone: The protein recorded in TCRdb matches a much larger clone and deviates from this DNA's translation at residue 11, suggesting a read error; the protein here is obtained by translating the DNA. The chain combines TRDV2 with TRDJ1, with 10 bases that match TRDD3. The CDR3 totals 18 residues. Trimming removed 0 bases from V and 2 bases from J; junction bases left unmatched: 11. The germline CDR1 and CDR2 sequences are GEAIGNYY and EKD. The CDR3 DNA sequence: TGTGCCTGTGACACCTTAAACCTGGGGGATATGCAAACCGATAAACTCATCTTT. Residues: CACDTLNLGDMQTDKLIF.

This clone is classed as medium-sized. A far larger clone is one base from this, pointing to a likely read error. This sample also contains other DNA sequences that code for the same CDR3. This chain uses TRDV2 with TRDJ1; maybe TRDD2 (5 bases). CDR3 length equals 15 residues. Germline lookup yields CDR1 GEAIGNYY and CDR2 EKD. CDR3 DNA sequence: TGCGCCTGTGACACCATTGGCCTTCACACCGATAAACTCATCTTT. Encoded protein: CACDTIGLHTDKLIF.

This clone is medium-sized within its sample. A read error is the likely source, as a far larger clone sits one nucleotide away. V usage is TRDV2 and J usage is TRDJ1, with D tentatively TRDD2 (5 bases). Germline V CDR1 and CDR2: GEAIGNYY, EKD. Trimming took off 3 bases at V and 0 bases at J, with 13 bases between the two ends. The CDR3 extends over 15 amino acids. The CDR3 sequence is CACDAIGLHTDKLIF. CDR3 DNA sequence: TGTGCCTGTGACGCCATTGGCCTTCACACCGATAAACTCATCTTT.

As concerns this clone: A far larger clone is off by one base, so a read error is likely. Other DNA sequences in this sample translate to the same CDR3. The chain couples TRDV2 to TRDJ1, with 10 bases identical to TRDD3. There are 18 residues in the CDR3. Germline V CDR1 and CDR2: GEAIGNYY, EKD. The CDR3: CACDRISTGGFRTDKLIF. The CDR3 DNA reads as TGTGCCTGTGACAGGATTTCAACTGGGGGATTTCGCACCGATAAGCTCATCTTT.

This clone is labeled large. Within the sample, other DNA sequences also encode this same CDR3. The V gene is TRDV2, the J gene TRDJ1; D call uncertain. The CDR3 covers 18 residues. Germline V lookup: CDR1 GEAIGNYY, CDR2 EKD. V was shortened by 0 bases and J by 3 bases, with 22 bases between the two germline ends. For the CDR3, the DNA is TGTGCCTGTGACACCGTAGCCCCAGCAAACCCAGGGGCCGATAAACTCATCTTT. Its translation: CACDTVAPANPGADKLIF.

This clone was picked up many times. This likely came from a read error, as a far larger clone is one base away. The same CDR3 is also encoded by other DNA sequences in this sample. The rearrangement uses TRDV2 and TRDJ1; 8 bases agree with TRDD3. CDR1 and CDR2 from the germline V gene are GEAIGNYY and EKD. The CDR3 has 13 residues. The V gene end was trimmed by 0 bases and the J gene end by 8 bases; junction bases not matched to a gene: 4. The CDR3 DNA reads as TGTGCCTGTGACACCTGGGGGATCGACAAACTCATCTTT. Its translation: CACDTWGIDKLIF.

As for this clone: The protein TCRdb gives is from a much larger clone and does not agree with this DNA's translation at residue 5, likely a read error; the protein shown here comes from the DNA. This chain joins TRDV2 and TRDJ1; 12 bases fit TRDD3. Germline V lookup: CDR1 GEAIGNYY, CDR2 EKD. The CDR3 is made up of 22 amino acids. V lost 3 bases to trimming and J lost 0 bases; unmatched junction nucleotides: 22. The CDR3 protein is CACDFLGDTRDRKDVYTDKLIF. In nucleotides, the CDR3 is TGTGCCTGTGACTTTCTGGGGGATACGCGGGACCGCAAGGACGTTTACACCGATAAACTCATCTTT.

Comment on this clone: This clone may be a read error of a much larger clone one base away. Other DNA sequences in the sample encode the same CDR3. CDR3 DNA: TGTGCCTGCTACAACCTGGGGGAGGAGTGGGGTCCAGATAAACTCATCTTT. Its translation is CACYNLGEEWGPDKLIF. The chain is built from TRDV2 and TRDJ1, with 8 bases aligning to TRDD3. The CDR3 has 17 residues. V was pared by 7 bases and J by 5 bases, with 20 bases of the junction left unmatched. CDR1 and CDR2 (germline): GEAIGNYY, EKD.

This clone appeared a few times. The chain couples TRDV2 to TRDJ1; D may be TRDD3 (6 bases). The germline V gene encodes CDR1 GEAIGNYY and CDR2 EKD. Trimming stripped 1 base from V and 1 base from J, with 15 bases between. The CDR3 length is 16 residues. The CDR3 here is CACDTMAGDSTDKLIF. CDR3 nucleotide sequence: TGTGCCTGTGACACAATGGCTGGGGATTCCACCGATAAACTCATCTTT.

The table lists this clone with a few counts. For this DNA, TCRdb reports the protein of a much larger clone, which diverges at residue 8, most likely from a read error; the protein presented here is translated directly from the DNA. The chain employs TRDV2 and TRDJ1; D possibly corresponds to TRDD3 (6 bases). This CDR3 has 15 residues. V lost 0 bases to trimming and J lost 4 bases, with 14 bases between them. Per germline, CDR1 GEAIGNYY and CDR2 EKD. Here the CDR3 DNA reads TGTGCCTGTGACACCCTGGGGCCAAAGAGCGATAAACTCATCTTT. Translated: CACDTLGPKSDKLIF.

This clone showed up just a few times. TCRdb shows a much larger clone's protein in place of this DNA's translation, and the two differ at residue 5, likely through a read error; the protein shown is translated from the DNA. The V and J genes are TRDV2 and TRDJ1; D gene ambiguous. Germline V gene sequence: CDR1 GEAIGNYY, CDR2 EKD. Trimming took off 0 bases at V and 7 bases at J, with 20 bases between the two ends. The CDR3 runs 16 residues. CDR3 coding DNA: TGTGCCTGTGACACCGTAGGGGTCCCTGGAAAATCTAAACTCATCTTT. It specifies CACDTVGVPGKSKLIF.

Regarding this clone: TCRdb's listed protein matches a much larger clone and diverges from this DNA's translation at residue 7, likely through a read error; the protein shown comes from the DNA. The genes are TRDV2 and TRDJ1, with 8 bases identical to TRDD3. J gave up 0 bases and V 3 bases, and 20 bases lay outside the gene matches. The CDR3 spans 20 residues. Germline CDR1 and CDR2: GEAIGNYY and EKD. The CDR3 region is CACDDVPGDNSPSYTDKLIF. The CDR3 coding sequence is TGTGCCTGTGACGACGTACCGGGGGATAACAGCCCCTCTTACACCGATAAACTCATCTTT.

This clone was picked up many times. It is likely a read error: a sequence one base away is far more abundant. Other DNA sequences in the sample encode the same CDR3. The V call is TRDV2, the J call TRDJ1; TRDD3 is a possible D gene (5 bases). From germline, CDR1 is GEAIGNYY and CDR2 EKD. This CDR3 has 15 residues. V was trimmed by 1 base and J by 0 bases, leaving 11 bases between them. The CDR3 DNA reads as TGTGCCTGTGACACAGTGGGGACATACACCGATAAACTCATCTTT. It yields the protein CACDTVGTYTDKLIF.

Of note for this clone: The protein recorded in TCRdb matches a much larger clone and deviates from this DNA's translation at residue 12, suggesting a read error; the protein here is obtained by translating the DNA. Other DNA sequences in the same sample also yield this CDR3. V gene TRDV2 combines with J gene TRDJ3, with 7 bases identical to TRDD3. There are 19 residues in the CDR3. Germline CDR1 GEAIGNYY, CDR2 EKD. The CDR3 region has the DNA TGTGCCTGTGACACCGCTGGGGGCCTAAGCTCCCGGGACACCCGACAGATGTTTTTC. This encodes CACDTAGGLSSRDTRQMFF.

In the case of this clone: This DNA's translation and the protein TCRdb lists, from a much larger clone, do not match at residue 6, likely due to a read error; the protein shown is translated from the DNA. The chain carries TRDV2 and TRDJ1; D unresolved. The germline V and J ends were trimmed by 0 bases and 3 bases, with 22 bases remaining between them. The CDR3 runs 18 residues. Germline CDR1 reads GEAIGNYY; CDR2 reads EKD. The CDR3, as DNA: TGTGCCTGTGACACCGCAGCCCCAGCAAACCCAGGGGCCGATAAACTCATCTTT. Protein sequence: CACDTAAPANPGADKLIF.

With respect to this clone: TCRdb lists the protein of a much larger clone for this DNA, which differs at residue 7, so this is likely a read error; the protein given here is translated from the DNA itself. V and J are TRDV2 and TRDJ1; TRDD3 matches 12 bases. J gave up 0 bases and V 3 bases, and 16 bases lay outside the gene matches. Looked up from germline, CDR1 is GEAIGNYY and CDR2 is EKD. The CDR3 totals 20 residues. This CDR3 is CACDSVGWGIRLQYTDKLIF. The CDR3 coding sequence is TGTGCCTGTGACTCCGTGGGCTGGGGGATACGCCTTCAGTACACCGATAAACTCATCTTT.

This clone was picked up a small number of times. TCRdb assigns this DNA the protein of a much larger clone, which departs from its translation at residue 16; this likely reflects a read error, and the protein shown comes from translating the DNA. The CDR3 bases are TGTGCCTGTGACGCCTTACTGGGGGATACGTACACCGATAAACTCACCTTT. Encoded protein: CACDALLGDTYTDKLTF. The rearrangement joins TRDV2 to TRDJ1, with TRDD3 matching over 13 bases. CDR3 size: 17 residues. Germline values: CDR1 GEAIGNYY, CDR2 EKD.

This clone occurred a few times. This DNA translates differently at residue 10 from the TCRdb protein, which is that of a much larger clone; a read error is likely, and the protein shown is the DNA's own translation. The chain uses TRDV2 and TRDJ1, with D perhaps matching TRDD3 (6 bases). The V end was cut by 0 bases, the J end by 2 bases, with 21 bases between. Germline CDR1 reads GEAIGNYY; CDR2 reads EKD. This CDR3 region has 18 residues. The CDR3 nucleotides read TGTGCCTGTGACACCTTAAACCTGGGGAATACGCAAACCGATAAACTCATCTTT. Its protein is CACDTLNLGNTQTDKLIF.

Comment on this clone: A far more abundant clone sits one base away, making this likely a read error. The gene calls are TRDV2 and TRDJ3; TRDD3 matches 9 bases. Germline values: CDR1 GEAIGNYY, CDR2 EKD. This CDR3 region has 21 residues. V was clipped by 1 base and J by 2 bases; unmatched bases: 14. As DNA, the CDR3 is TGTGCCTGTGACACAGCAGGGGGATACCCCAGCGCCACCTGGGACACCCGACAGATGTTTTTC. It specifies CACDTAGGYPSATWDTRQMFF.

This clone was found a few times. The TCRdb protein comes from a much larger clone and disagrees with this DNA's translation at residue 3, likely due to a read error; the protein given here is derived from the DNA. This chain links TRDV2 with TRDJ1; D is unclear. Germline lookup yields CDR1 GEAIGNYY and CDR2 EKD. The CDR3 contains 15 residues. The chain's CDR3 is CARDTLVVNTDKLIF. The DNA of the CDR3 is TGTGCCCGTGACACGTTGGTGGTTAACACCGATAAACTCATCTTT.

About this clone itself: Other DNA sequences from this sample encode an identical CDR3 as well. The rearrangement links TRDV1 to TRDJ1, with 13 bases that match TRDD3. Germline-derived CDR1 and CDR2 are TSWWSYY and QGS. The CDR3 extends over 27 amino acids. J was trimmed by 0 bases and V by 2 bases; bases with no gene match: 33. CDR3 nucleotide sequence: TGTGCTCTTGGGGAAATCGTGGAAGACCTCTCGTACTGGGGGATACGCAGACGGAGCCGTTACACCGATAAACTCATCTTT. This translates into CALGEIVEDLSYWGIRRRSRYTDKLIF.

Comments on this clone: This may be a read error: a much more frequent sequence differs by one nucleotide. The chain carries TRDV2 and TRDJ1; 10 bases agree with TRDD3. The CDR3 length is 21 residues. CDR1 is GEAIGNYY and CDR2 is EKD in the germline V gene. Trimming took 0 bases from V and 0 from J; bases not matched to a gene: 18. The CDR3 DNA is TGTGCCTGTGACACCGAATTTGGGCGTACTGGGGGATTCGTGCACACCGATAAACTCATCTTT. Encoded protein: CACDTEFGRTGGFVHTDKLIF.

This clone showed up just a few times. With only one base between it and a far larger clone, this is likely a read error. The same CDR3 is also encoded by other DNA sequences in this sample. The chain links TRDV2 to TRDJ1; 11 nucleotides line up with TRDD3. The junction had 11 bases not matched to a gene; V was cut back by 0 bases and J by 3 bases. The length of the CDR3 is 18 residues. CDR1 GEAIGNYY and CDR2 EKD come from the germline V gene. The CDR3: CACDTVSGGYARSDKLIF. The CDR3 coding sequence is TGTGCCTGTGACACCGTAAGTGGGGGATACGCTCGCTCCGATAAACTCATCTTT.

In this sample, this clone turned up a few times. A single base is all that separates this from a far larger clone, so a read error is likely. Additional DNA sequences in this sample encode the identical CDR3. V usage is TRDV2 and J usage is TRDJ1, with D possibly matching TRDD3 (6 bases). Germline V gene data show CDR1 as GEAIGNYY and CDR2 as EKD. The CDR3 spans 13 residues. CDR3 loop: CACDAWGADKLIF. The CDR3 nucleotides read TGTGCCTGTGACGCCTGGGGTGCCGATAAGCTCATCTTT.